This passage covers 14 T cell receptor beta chains from one sample sequenced in a study of blood T cell repertoires in COVID-19. This table comes from immunoSEQ multiplex PCR, and its TCRdb copy is limited to in-frame clones, with some not included. Here the sample spans 150,000 or so clones, roughly 80% being singletons. Specimen: PBMCs or T cells enriched from blood (not recorded which). These receptors all stem from a woman in her thirties or forties with acute COVID-19.

The chain combines TRBV2 with TRBJ1-3; D ambiguous. Germline CDR1 is SNHLY and CDR2 is FYNNEI. This CDR3 region has 15 residues. Deletions cut 6 bases from V and 3 bases from J, with 15 bases between. The CDR3 DNA follows: TGTGCCAGCAGGGCGACCGGACTAGGTGGAAACACCATATATTTT. Its translation: CASRATGLGGNTIYF.

This clone is a singleton in its sample. The genes are TRBV28 and TRBJ2-7; 8 bases match TRBD2. This CDR3 has 12 amino acids. CDR1 is MDHEN and CDR2 is SYDVKM in the germline V gene. Trimming cost V 7 bases and J 6 bases; bases outside gene matches: 5. The CDR3 spells CASISGSSEQYF. The CDR3, as DNA: TGTGCCAGCATAAGCGGGAGTAGCGAGCAGTACTTC.

This chain's CDR3 is CASKFDRGGGEAFF. The CDR3 DNA sequence: TGTGCCAGCAAGTTTGATCGGGGAGGTGGTGAAGCTTTCTTT. The rearrangement joins TRBV3-1 (or the pseudogene TRBV3-2) to TRBJ1-1; D ambiguous. V was shortened by 7 bases and J by 7 bases, with 19 bases between the two germline ends. Germline-derived CDR1 and CDR2 are LGHDT and YNNKEL (reference sequence). This CDR3 spans 14 amino acids.

The V gene is TRBV11-3, the J gene TRBJ1-3, with D unresolved. Trimming left V 2 bases short and J 0 bases short, with 20 bases between. CDR3 length: 19 residues. The germline gives CDR1 SGHNT, CDR2 YENEEA. CDR3 nucleotide sequence: TGTGCCAGCAGCTTACGTGGGAGGGCCAGCCTGAGCTCTGGAAACACCATATATTTT. It translates to CASSLRGRASLSSGNTIYF.

This sequence joins TRBV30 and TRBJ1-5; D not resolved. From germline, CDR1 is GTSNPN and CDR2 SVGIG (reference sequence). V lost 0 bases to trimming and J lost 3 bases, with 6 bases between them. The CDR3 spans 13 residues. The CDR3 DNA is TGTGCCTGGAGTGTACGGGTCAATCAGCCCCAGCATTTT. Its protein is CAWSVRVNQPQHF.

The rearrangement links TRBV27 to TRBJ2-3; TRBD2 matches at 11 bases. The germline CDR1 and CDR2 sequences are MNHEY and SMNVEV (reference sequence). This CDR3 is 18 amino acids long. V was pared by 1 base and J by 6 bases, with 12 bases of the junction left unmatched. CDR3 protein: CASSLWAGTSGRGDTQYF. The CDR3 DNA reads as TGTGCCAGCAGTTTATGGGCCGGGACTAGCGGTCGAGGGGATACGCAGTATTTT.

V gene TRBV19 combines with J gene TRBJ1-2; D unresolved. CDR3 length equals 11 residues. Trimming shortened V by 6 bases and J by 5 bases, and 7 bases separated the two germline ends. Germline assignment: CDR1 LNHDA and CDR2 SQIVND (reference sequence). The CDR3 region is CASRSGYGYTF. In nucleotides, the CDR3 is TGTGCCAGTAGGTCGGGATATGGCTACACCTTC.

Written as DNA, the CDR3 is TGTGCCAGCAGTTTATACAGGGAAAGCGAGCAGTACTTC. As protein: CASSLYRESEQYF. The chain combines TRBV27 with TRBJ2-7, with TRBD1 as a possible D gene (6 bases). Trimming left V 1 base short and J 6 bases short, with 10 bases between. Germline lookup yields CDR1 MNHEY and CDR2 SMNVEV (reference sequence). The CDR3 runs to 13 residues.

The J gene is TRBJ2-7, the V gene TRBV9; tentative D call: TRBD1 (5 bases). V dropped 0 bases and J dropped 5 bases, with 9 bases sitting between them. CDR1 and CDR2 from the germline V gene are SGDLS and YYNGEE. The CDR3 is 13 residues long. The CDR3 nucleotides are TGTGCCAGCAGCGTAGCACAGGCCGACGAGCAGTACTTC. As protein: CASSVAQADEQYF. The full variable domain, completed using reference TRBV9 and TRBJ2-7, is DSGVTQTPKHLITATGQRVTLRCSPRSGDLSVYWYQQSLDQGLQFLIQYYNGEERAKGNILERFSAQQFPDLHSELNLSSLELGDSALYFCASSVAQADEQYFGPGTRLTVT.

The chain has TRBV4-2 and TRBJ2-1, with D maybe TRBD1 (6 bases). Per germline, CDR1 LGHNA and CDR2 YNFKEQ. The CDR3 sequence is 13 residues long. Trimming left V 0 bases short and J 7 bases short, with 7 bases between. This CDR3 reads CASSQEGANEQFF. The CDR3 nucleotides are TGTGCCAGCAGCCAAGAGGGGGCGAATGAGCAGTTCTTC.

The rearrangement uses TRBV12-3 or TRBV12-4 and TRBJ2-7, with 7 bases matching TRBD2. Unmatched junction bases numbered 1, after V lost 4 bases and J lost 4 bases. This CDR3 has 12 residues. The CDR3 bases are TGTGCCAGCAGTTGGGGGGGATACGAGCAGTACGTC. It translates to CASSWGGYEQYV.

The chain couples TRBV20-1 to TRBJ2-1; 14 bases line up with TRBD2. Germline CDR1 reads DFQATT; CDR2 reads SNEGSKA (reference sequence). The CDR3 covers 16 residues. V lost 3 bases to trimming and J lost 9 bases; unmatched junction nucleotides: 10. The CDR3 DNA follows: TGCAGTGCTAGTACATCGACTAGCGGGAGGGCCATTGAGCAGTTCTTC. It is translated as CSASTSTSGRAIEQFF.

The rearrangement uses TRBV7-2 and TRBJ2-4; 10 nucleotides agree with TRBD1. The CDR3 spans 15 residues. Germline CDR1 SGHTA, CDR2 FQGNSA. J was trimmed by 7 bases and V by 5 bases; bases with no gene match: 8. In nucleotides, the CDR3 is TGTGCCAGCAGCCGCGGGACAGGGGTTTTGAACATTCAGTACTTC. As protein: CASSRGTGVLNIQYF.

The chain recombines TRBV27 with TRBJ1-5, with TRBD1 matching over 8 bases. This CDR3 has 15 residues. The germline gives CDR1 MNHEY, CDR2 SMNVEV (reference sequence). Trimming at V came to 10 bases and at J to 0 bases, leaving 8 bases not matched to a gene. The CDR3 is CATQGAYNSNQPQHF. CDR3 bases: TGTGCCACGCAGGGGGCGTATAATAGCAATCAGCCCCAGCATTTT.